The text below deals with one T cell receptor beta chain. This sample was taken from a study of cytomegalovirus exposure and HLA in healthy donors. Primers included in the PCR were 60 Vbeta and 13 Jbeta primers. Sequencing was performed with immunoSEQ multiplex PCR; in TCRdb, only in-frame clones are kept and a portion is missing. This sample's table has around 100,000 clones. The V segment lost 4 bases and the J segment 4 bases; nucleotides outside the gene matches: 5. The germline V gene encodes CDR1 LGHNA and CDR2 YSLEER. The CDR3 is 14 residues long. V and J are TRBV4-3 and TRBJ2-5, with 8 bases that match TRBD2. Source material: PBMCs. This clonotype was sampled from a man aged 40-49 years in good health and CMV-seropositive. CDR3 DNA sequence: TGCGCCAGCAGCCCAGGGGCGGGAGGAGAGACCCAGTACTTC. It encodes CASSPGAGGETQYF.